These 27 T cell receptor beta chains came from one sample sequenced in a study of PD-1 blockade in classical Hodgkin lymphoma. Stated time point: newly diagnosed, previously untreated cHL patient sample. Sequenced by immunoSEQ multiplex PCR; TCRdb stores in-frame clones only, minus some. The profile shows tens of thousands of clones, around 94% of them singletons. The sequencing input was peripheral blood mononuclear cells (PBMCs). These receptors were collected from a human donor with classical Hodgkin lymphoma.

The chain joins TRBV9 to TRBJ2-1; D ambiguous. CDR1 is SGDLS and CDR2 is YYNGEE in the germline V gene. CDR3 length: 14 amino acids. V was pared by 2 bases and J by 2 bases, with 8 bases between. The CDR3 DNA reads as TGTGCCAGCAGCGTCTCCCCAACCTACAATGAGCAGTTCTTC. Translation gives CASSVSPTYNEQFF. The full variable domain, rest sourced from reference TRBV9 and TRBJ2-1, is DSGVTQTPKHLITATGQRVTLRCSPRSGDLSVYWYQQSLDQGLQFLIQYYNGEERAKGNILERFSAQQFPDLHSELNLSSLELGDSALYFCASSVSPTYNEQFFGPGTRLTVL.

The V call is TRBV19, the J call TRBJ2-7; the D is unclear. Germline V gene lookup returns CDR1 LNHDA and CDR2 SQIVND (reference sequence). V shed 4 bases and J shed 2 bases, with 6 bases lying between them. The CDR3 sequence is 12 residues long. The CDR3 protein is CASSRGPYEQYF. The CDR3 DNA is TGTGCCAGTAGTAGGGGTCCCTACGAGCAGTACTTC.

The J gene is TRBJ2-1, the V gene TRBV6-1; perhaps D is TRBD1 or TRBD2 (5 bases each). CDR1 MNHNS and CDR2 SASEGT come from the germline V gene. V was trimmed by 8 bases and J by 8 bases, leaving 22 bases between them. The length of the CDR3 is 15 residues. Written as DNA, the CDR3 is TGTGCCAGCTGCCCTGGGGCTAGCCGGGAATATGAGCAGTTCTTC. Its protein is CASCPGASREYEQFF.

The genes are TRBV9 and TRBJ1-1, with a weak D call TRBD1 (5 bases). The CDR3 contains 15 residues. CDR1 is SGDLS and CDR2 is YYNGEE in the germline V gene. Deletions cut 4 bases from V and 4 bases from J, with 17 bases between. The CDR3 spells CASSLGVLGGTEAFF. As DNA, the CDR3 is TGTGCCAGCAGCTTAGGGGTCTTAGGTGGCACTGAAGCTTTCTTT.

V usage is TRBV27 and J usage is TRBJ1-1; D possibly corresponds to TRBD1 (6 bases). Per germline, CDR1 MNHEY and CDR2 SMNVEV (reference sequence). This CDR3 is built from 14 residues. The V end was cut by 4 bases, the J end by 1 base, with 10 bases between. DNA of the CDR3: TGTGCCAGCAGTTCCGGGGGCCCGAACACTGAAGCTTTCTTT. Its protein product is CASSSGGPNTEAFF.

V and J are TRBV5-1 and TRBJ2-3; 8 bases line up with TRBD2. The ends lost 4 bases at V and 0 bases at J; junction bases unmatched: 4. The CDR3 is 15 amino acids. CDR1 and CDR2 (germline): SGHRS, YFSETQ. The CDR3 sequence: CASSLRGVSTDTQYF. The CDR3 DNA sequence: TGCGCCAGCAGCCTGCGGGGGGTTAGCACAGATACGCAGTATTTT.

The CDR3 loop reads CAGKKDPNNGASNQPQHF. CDR3 DNA: TGTGCCGGGAAAAAGGACCCAAACAATGGTGCAAGCAATCAGCCCCAGCATTTT. The chain has TRBV14 and TRBJ1-5; D uncertain. This CDR3 has 18 residues. CDR1 and CDR2 (germline): SGHDN, FVKESK. V lost 11 bases, J lost 1 base, and 27 bases lay in between.

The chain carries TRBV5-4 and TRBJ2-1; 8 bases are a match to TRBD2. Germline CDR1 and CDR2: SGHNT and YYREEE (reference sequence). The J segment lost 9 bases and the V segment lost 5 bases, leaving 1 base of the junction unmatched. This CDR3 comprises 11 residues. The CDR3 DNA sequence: TGTGCCAGCAGGGGGACTAGTGAGCAGTTCTTC. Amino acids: CASRGTSEQFF. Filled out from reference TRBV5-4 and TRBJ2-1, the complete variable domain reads ETGVTQSPTHLIKTRGQQVTLRCSSQSGHNTVSWYQQALGQGPQFIFQYYREEENGRGNFPPRFSGLQFPNYSSELNVNALELDDSALYLCASRGTSEQFFGPGTRLTVL.

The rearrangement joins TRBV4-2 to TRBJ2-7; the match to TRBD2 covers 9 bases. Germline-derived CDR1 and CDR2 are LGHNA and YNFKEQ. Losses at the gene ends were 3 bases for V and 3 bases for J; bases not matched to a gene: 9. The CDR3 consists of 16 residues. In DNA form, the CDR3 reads TGTGCCAGCAGCCAGTTGTTAGCGGGGGCGCGCTACGAGCAGTACTTC. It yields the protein CASSQLLAGARYEQYF.

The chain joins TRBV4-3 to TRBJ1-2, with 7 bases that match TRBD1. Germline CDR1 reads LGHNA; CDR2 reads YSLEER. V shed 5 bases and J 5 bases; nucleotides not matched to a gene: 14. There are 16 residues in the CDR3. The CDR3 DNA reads TGCGCCAGCAGCGATGACCCTACAGGGGTCTTATATGGCTACACCTTC. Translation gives CASSDDPTGVLYGYTF.

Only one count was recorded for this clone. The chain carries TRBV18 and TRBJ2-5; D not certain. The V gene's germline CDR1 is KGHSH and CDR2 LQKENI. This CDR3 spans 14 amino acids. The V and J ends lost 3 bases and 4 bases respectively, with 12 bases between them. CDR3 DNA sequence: TGTGCCAGCTCACCGTTTACCTCGCTAGAGACCCAGTACTTC. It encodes CASSPFTSLETQYF.

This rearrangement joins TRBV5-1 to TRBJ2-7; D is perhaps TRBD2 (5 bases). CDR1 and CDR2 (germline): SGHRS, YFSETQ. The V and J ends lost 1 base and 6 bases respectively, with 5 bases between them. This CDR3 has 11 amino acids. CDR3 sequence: CASSLTSEQYF. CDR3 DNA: TGCGCCAGCAGCTTGACTAGCGAGCAGTACTTC. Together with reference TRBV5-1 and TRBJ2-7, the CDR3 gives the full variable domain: KAGVTQTPRYLIKTRGQQVTLSCSPISGHRSVSWYQQTPGQGLQFLFEYFSETQRNKGNFPGRFSGRQFSNSRSEMNVSTLELGDSALYLCASSLTSEQYFGPGTRLTVT.

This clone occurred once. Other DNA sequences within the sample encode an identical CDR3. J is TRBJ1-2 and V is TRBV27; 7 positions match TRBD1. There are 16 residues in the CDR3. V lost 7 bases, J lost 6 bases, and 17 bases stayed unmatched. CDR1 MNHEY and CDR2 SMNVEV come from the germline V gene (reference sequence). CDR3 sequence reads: CASTPSGGGAFDGYTF. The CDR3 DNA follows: TGTGCCAGCACCCCTTCCGGAGGGGGCGCTTTCGATGGCTACACCTTC.

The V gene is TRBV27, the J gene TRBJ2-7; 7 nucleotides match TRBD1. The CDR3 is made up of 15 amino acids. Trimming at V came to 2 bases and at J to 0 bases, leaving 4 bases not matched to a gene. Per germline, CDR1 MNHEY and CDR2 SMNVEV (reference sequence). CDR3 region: CASSLTQGSSYEQYF. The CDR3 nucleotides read TGTGCCAGCAGTTTAACACAGGGGAGCTCCTACGAGCAGTACTTC.

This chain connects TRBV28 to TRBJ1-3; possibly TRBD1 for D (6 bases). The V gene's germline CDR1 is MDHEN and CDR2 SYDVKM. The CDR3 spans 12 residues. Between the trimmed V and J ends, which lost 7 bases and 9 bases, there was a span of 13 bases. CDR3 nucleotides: TGTGCCAGCAAGAGGGGGAAAGGCACCATATATTTT. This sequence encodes CASKRGKGTIYF.

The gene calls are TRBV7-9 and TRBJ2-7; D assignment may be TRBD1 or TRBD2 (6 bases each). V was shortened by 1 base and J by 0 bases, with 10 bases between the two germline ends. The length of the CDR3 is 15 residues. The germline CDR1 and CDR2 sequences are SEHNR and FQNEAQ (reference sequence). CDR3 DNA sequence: TGTGCCAGCAGCTTAGGAGGAGGGGGCTCCTACGAGCAGTACTTC. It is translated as CASSLGGGGSYEQYF. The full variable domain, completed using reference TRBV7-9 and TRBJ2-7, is DTGVSQNPRHKITKRGQNVTFRCDPISEHNRLYWYRQTLGQGPEFLTYFQNEAQLEKSRLLSDRFSAERPKGSFSTLEIQRTEQGDSAMYLCASSLGGGGSYEQYFGPGTRLTVT.

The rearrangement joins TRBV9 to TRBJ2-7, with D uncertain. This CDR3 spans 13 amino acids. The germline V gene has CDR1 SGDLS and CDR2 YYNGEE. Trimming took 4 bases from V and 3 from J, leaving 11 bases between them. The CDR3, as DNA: TGTGCCAGCAGCCCGACGGACGTCTACGAGCAGTACTTC. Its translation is CASSPTDVYEQYF.

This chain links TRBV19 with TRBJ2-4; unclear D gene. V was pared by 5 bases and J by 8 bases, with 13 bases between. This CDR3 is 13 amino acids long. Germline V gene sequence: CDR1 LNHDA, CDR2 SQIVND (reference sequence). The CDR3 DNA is TGTGCCAGTAGTTGGGCCGTTTCGGACATTCAGTACTTC. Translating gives CASSWAVSDIQYF.

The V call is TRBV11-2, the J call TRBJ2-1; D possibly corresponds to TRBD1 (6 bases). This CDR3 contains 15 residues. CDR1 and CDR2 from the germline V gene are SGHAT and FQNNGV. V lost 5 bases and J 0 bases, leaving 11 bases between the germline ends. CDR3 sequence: CASSGQGSSYNEQFF. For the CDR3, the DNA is TGTGCCAGCAGCGGGCAGGGGAGCTCCTACAATGAGCAGTTCTTC. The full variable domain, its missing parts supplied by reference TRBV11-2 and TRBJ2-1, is EAGVAQSPRYKIIEKRQSVAFWCNPISGHATLYWYQQILGQGPKLLIQFQNNGVVDDSQLPKDRFSAERLKGVDSTLKIQPAKLEDSAVYLCASSGQGSSYNEQFFGPGTRLTVL.

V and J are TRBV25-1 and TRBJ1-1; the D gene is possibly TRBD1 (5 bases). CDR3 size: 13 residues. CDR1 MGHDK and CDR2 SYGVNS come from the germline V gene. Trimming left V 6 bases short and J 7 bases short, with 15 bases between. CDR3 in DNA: TGTGCCAGCAGGAGGGGAGGGCTGGATGAAGCTTTCTTT. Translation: CASRRGGLDEAFF. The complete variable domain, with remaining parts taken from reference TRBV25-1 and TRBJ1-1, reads EADIYQTPRYLVIGTGKKITLECSQTMGHDKMYWYQQDPGMELHLIHYSYGVNSTEKGDLSSESTVSRIRTEHFPLTLESARPSHTSQYLCASRRGGLDEAFFGQGTRLTVV.

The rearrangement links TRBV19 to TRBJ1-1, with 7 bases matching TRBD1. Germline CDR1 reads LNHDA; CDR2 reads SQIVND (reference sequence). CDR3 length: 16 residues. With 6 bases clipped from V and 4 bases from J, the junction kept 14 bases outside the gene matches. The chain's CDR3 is CASSQTGVLSGTEAFF. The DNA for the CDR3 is TGTGCCAGTAGCCAAACAGGGGTGCTCTCGGGCACTGAAGCTTTCTTT.

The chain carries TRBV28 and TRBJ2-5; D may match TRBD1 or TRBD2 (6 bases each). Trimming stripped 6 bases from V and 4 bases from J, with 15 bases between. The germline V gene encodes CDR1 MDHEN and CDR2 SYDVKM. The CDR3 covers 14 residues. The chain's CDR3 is CASSRGGRRETQYF. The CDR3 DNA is TGTGCCAGCAGCAGAGGGGGGAGGAGAGAGACCCAGTACTTC.

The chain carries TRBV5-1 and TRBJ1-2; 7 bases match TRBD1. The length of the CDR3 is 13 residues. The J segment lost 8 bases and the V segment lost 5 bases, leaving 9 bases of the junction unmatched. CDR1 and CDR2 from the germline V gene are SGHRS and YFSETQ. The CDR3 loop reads CASRTGQVGGYTF. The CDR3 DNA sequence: TGCGCCAGCAGGACCGGACAGGTCGGGGGCTACACCTTC.

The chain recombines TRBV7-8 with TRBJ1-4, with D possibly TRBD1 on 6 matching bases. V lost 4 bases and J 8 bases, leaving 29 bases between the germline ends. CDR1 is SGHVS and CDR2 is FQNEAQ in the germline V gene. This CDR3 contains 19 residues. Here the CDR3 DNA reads TGTGCCAGCAGCTCCAAATCCCGTACGATACAGGGAATTGACGAAAAACTGTTTTTT. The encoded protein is CASSSKSRTIQGIDEKLFF.

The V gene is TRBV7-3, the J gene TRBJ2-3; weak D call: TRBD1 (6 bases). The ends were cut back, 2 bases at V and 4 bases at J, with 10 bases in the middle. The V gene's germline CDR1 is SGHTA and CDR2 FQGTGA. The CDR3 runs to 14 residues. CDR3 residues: CASSLAGVADTQYF. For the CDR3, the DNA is TGTGCCAGCAGCTTAGCAGGGGTGGCAGATACGCAGTATTTT.

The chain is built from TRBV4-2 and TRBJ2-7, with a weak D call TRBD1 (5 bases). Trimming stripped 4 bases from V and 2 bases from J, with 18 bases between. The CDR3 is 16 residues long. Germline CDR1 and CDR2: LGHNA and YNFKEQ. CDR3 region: CASSRNQGEVAYEQYF. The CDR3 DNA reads TGTGCCAGCAGCCGAAATCAAGGGGAAGTGGCCTACGAGCAGTACTTC.

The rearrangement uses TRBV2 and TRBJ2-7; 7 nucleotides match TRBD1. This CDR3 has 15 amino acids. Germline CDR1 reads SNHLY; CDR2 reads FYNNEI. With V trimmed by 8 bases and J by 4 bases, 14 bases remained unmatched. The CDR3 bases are TGTGCCAGCGGACGACAAGGCAGGGGGATTTACGAGCAGTACTTC. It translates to CASGRQGRGIYEQYF.